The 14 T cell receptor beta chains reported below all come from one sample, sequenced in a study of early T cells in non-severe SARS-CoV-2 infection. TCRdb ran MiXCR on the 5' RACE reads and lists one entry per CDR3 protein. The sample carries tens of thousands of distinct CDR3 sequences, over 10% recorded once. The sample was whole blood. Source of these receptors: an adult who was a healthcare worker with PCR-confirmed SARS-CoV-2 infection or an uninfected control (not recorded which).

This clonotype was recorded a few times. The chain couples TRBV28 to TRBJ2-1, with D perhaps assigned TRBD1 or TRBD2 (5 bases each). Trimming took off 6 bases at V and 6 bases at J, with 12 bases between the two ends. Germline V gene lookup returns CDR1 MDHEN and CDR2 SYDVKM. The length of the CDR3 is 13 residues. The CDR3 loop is CASSWDGSNEQFF. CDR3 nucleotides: TGTGCCAGCAGCTGGGACGGATCCAATGAGCAGTTCTTC.

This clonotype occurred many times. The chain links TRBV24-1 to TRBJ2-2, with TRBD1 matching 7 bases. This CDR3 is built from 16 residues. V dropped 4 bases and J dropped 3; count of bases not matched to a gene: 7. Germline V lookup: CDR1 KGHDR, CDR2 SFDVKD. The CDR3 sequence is CATSELTGSDTGELFF. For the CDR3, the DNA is TGTGCCACCAGTGAGTTGACAGGGTCAGACACCGGGGAGCTGTTTTTT.

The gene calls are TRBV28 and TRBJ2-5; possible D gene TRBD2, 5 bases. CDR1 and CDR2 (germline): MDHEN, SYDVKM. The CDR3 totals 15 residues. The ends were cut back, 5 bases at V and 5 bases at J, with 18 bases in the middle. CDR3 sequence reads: CASSPNDAREETQYF. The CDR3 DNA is TGTGCCAGCAGTCCGAACGATGCAAGGGAGGAGACCCAGTACTTC.

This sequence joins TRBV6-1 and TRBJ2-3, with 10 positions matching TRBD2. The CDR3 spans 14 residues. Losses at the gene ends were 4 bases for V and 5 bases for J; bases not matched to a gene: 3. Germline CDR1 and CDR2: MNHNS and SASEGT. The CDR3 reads CASSARTSGDTQYF. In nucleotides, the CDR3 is TGTGCCAGCAGTGCCCGGACTAGCGGAGATACGCAGTATTTT.

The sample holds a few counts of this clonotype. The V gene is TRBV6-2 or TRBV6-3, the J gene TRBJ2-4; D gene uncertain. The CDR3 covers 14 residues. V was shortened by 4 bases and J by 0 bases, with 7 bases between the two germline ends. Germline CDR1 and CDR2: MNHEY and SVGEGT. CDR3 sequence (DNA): TGTGCCAGCAGTTTGGATGTAGCCAAAAACATTCAGTACTTC. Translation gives CASSLDVAKNIQYF.

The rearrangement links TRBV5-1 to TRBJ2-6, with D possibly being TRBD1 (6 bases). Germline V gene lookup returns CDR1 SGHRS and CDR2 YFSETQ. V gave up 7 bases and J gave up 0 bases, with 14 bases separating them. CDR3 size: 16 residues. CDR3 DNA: TGCGCCAGCCAGGATCTCAGGGGCTCTGGGGCCAACGTCCTGACTTTC. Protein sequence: CASQDLRGSGANVLTF.

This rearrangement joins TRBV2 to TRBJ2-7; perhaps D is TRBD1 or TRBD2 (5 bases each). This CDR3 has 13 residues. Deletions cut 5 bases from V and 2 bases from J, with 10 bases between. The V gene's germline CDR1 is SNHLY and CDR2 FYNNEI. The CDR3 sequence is CASSPGRTYEQYF. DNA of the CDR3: TGTGCCAGCAGTCCGGGACGGACCTACGAGCAGTACTTC.

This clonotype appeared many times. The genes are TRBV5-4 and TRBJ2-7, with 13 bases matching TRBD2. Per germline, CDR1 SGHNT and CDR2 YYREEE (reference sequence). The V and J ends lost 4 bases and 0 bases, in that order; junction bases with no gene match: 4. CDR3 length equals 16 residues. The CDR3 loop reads CASSMGLAGYSYEQYF. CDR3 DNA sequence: TGTGCCAGCAGCATGGGACTAGCGGGATACTCCTACGAGCAGTACTTC.

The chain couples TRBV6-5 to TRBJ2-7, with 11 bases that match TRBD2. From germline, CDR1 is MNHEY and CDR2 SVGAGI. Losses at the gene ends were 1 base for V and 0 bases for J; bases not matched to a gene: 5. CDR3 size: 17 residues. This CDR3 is CASSYLPSGRTSYEQYF. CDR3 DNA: TGTGCCAGCAGTTACTTGCCTAGCGGGAGGACCTCCTACGAGCAGTACTTC.

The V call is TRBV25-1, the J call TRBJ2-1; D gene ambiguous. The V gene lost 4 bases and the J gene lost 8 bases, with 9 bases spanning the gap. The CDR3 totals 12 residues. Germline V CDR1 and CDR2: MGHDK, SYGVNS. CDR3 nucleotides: TGTGCCAGCAGTGTGATACTACATGAGCAGTTCTTC. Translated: CASSVILHEQFF. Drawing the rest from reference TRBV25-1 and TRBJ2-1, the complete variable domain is EADIYQTPRYLVIGTGKKITLECSQTMGHDKMYWYQQDPGMELHLIHYSYGVNSTEKGDLSSESTVSRIRTEHFPLTLESARPSHTSQYLCASSVILHEQFFGPGTRLTVL.

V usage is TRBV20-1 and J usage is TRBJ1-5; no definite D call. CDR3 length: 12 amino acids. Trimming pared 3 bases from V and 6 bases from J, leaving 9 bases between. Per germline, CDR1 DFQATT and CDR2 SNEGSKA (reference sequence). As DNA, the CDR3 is TGCAGTGCTAGCGACGCGGGTCAGCCCCAGCATTTT. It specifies CSASDAGQPQHF.

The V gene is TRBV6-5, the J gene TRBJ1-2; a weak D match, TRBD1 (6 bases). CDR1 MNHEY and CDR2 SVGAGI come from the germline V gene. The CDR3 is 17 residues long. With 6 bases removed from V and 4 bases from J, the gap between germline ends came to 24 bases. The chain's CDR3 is CASSFRMSGASGYGYTF. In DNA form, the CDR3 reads TGTGCCAGCAGCTTTCGGATGTCAGGGGCGTCGGGCTATGGCTACACCTTC.

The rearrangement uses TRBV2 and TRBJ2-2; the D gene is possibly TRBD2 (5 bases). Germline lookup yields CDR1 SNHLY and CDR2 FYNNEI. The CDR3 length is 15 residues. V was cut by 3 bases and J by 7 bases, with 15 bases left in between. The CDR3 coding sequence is TGTGCCAGCAGTGAGCAGTTATCGGGGTTCGGGGAGCTGTTTTTT. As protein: CASSEQLSGFGELFF.

CDR3 protein: CASSPDRNGYTF. The CDR3 coding sequence is TGTGCCAGCAGCCCCGACAGAAATGGCTACACCTTC. The chain joins TRBV3-1 to TRBJ1-2, with D perhaps matching TRBD1 (5 bases). The germline V gene encodes CDR1 LGHDT and CDR2 YNNKEL (reference sequence). The CDR3 loop spans 12 amino acids. V dropped 4 bases and J dropped 6 bases, with 9 bases sitting between them.